These T cell receptor beta chains were read from a single sample in a study of OX40 agonist ivuxolimab in advanced cancers. The table came from immunoSEQ multiplex PCR; TCRdb's copy has only in-frame clones and leaves some out. The sample shows 68,000 or so clones, 86% of them seen only once. Material: CD4+ or CD8+ T cells sorted from blood, obtained in a trial of the OX40 agonist ivuxolimab. These receptors were collected from an adult with an advanced solid tumor such as melanoma, head and neck, liver or kidney cancer. Both conserved end residues are part of each CDR3. The order of the fields is clone size, V gene, D gene, J gene, CDR3 protein, CDR3 DNA. A D gene is named only where the DNA matches it firmly. Where a row states a size, it is once, few, many or the class of an expanded clone; other rows omit it.

size: once; V: TRBV4-3; D: -; J: TRBJ2-2; CDR3: CASSQETGNTGELFF; DNA: TGCGCCAGCAGCCAAGAGACAGGGAACACCGGGGAGCTGTTTTTT
size: -; V: TRBV6-1; D: TRBD2; J: TRBJ2-3; CDR3: CASSEPSGGAGTQYF; DNA: TGTGCCAGCAGTGAACCGAGCGGGGGGGCGGGCACGCAGTATTTT
size: -; V: TRBV28; D: -; J: TRBJ1-1; CDR3: CASISQGIMNTEAFF; DNA: TGTGCCAGCATTTCTCAGGGCATCATGAACACTGAAGCTTTCTTT
size: -; V: TRBV21-1; D: -; J: TRBJ1-5; CDR3: CASSKLEGSSNQPQHF; DNA: TGTGCCAGCAGCAAGTTGGAGGGATCTAGCAATCAGCCCCAGCATTTT
size: -; V: TRBV6-5; D: -; J: TRBJ2-1; CDR3: CASSRMVGDNEQFF; DNA: TGTGCCAGCAGCAGGATGGTTGGAGACAATGAGCAGTTCTTC
size: -; V: TRBV6-5; D: -; J: TRBJ1-5; CDR3: CASSTYGARDQPQHF; DNA: TGTGCCAGCAGTACCTACGGGGCAAGGGATCAGCCCCAGCATTTT
size: medium-sized; V: TRBV9; D: TRBD1; J: TRBJ2-5; CDR3: CASSAEMGQGVTQYF; DNA: TGTGCCAGCAGCGCAGAGATGGGACAGGGGGTGACCCAGTACTTC
size: -; V: TRBV5-1; D: -; J: TRBJ2-2; CDR3: CASSLEGGRSGELFF; DNA: TGCGCCAGCAGCTTGGAAGGAGGGAGGAGCGGGGAGCTGTTTTTT
size: -; V: TRBV5-1; D: -; J: TRBJ1-1; CDR3: CASSLAPTPAEAFF; DNA: TGCGCCAGCAGCTTGGCCCCGACTCCTGCTGAAGCTTTCTTT
size: -; V: TRBV7-8; D: -; J: TRBJ1-5; CDR3: CASSLGTRGPMSNQPQHF; DNA: TGTGCCAGCAGCTTAGGTACCAGGGGCCCTATGAGCAATCAGCCCCAGCATTTT
size: -; V: TRBV5-6; D: TRBD1; J: TRBJ2-1; CDR3: CASSLDRGNEQFF; DNA: TGTGCCAGCAGCTTGGACAGGGGTAATGAGCAGTTCTTC
size: -; V: TRBV7-8; D: -; J: TRBJ2-7; CDR3: CASSLGRRLVEQYF; DNA: TGTGCCAGCAGCTTAGGTCGCCGTCTTGTAGAGCAGTACTTC
size: -; V: TRBV14; D: TRBD1; J: TRBJ1-1; CDR3: CASSRTGGMNTEAFF; DNA: TGTGCCAGCAGCCGGACAGGAGGGATGAACACTGAAGCTTTCTTT
size: -; V: TRBV27; D: TRBD1; J: TRBJ1-1; CDR3: CASSARDSVNTEAFF; DNA: TGTGCCAGCAGTGCAAGGGACAGCGTGAACACTGAAGCTTTCTTT
size: -; V: TRBV2; D: -; J: TRBJ2-1; CDR3: CASIRSSYNEQFF; DNA: TGTGCCAGCATCAGGAGCTCCTACAATGAGCAGTTCTTC
size: -; V: TRBV5-8; D: TRBD1; J: TRBJ2-5; CDR3: CASTLLPGQGETQYF; DNA: TGTGCCAGCACCCTCCTACCGGGACAGGGGGAGACCCAGTACTTC
size: -; V: TRBV7-9; D: -; J: TRBJ1-2; CDR3: CASSTRAADGYTF; DNA: TGTGCCAGCAGCACCCGGGCCGCGGATGGCTACACCTTC
size: -; V: TRBV28; D: TRBD1; J: TRBJ1-3; CDR3: CASSFAGGRRNTIYF; DNA: TGTGCCAGCAGTTTCGCAGGGGGTAGGAGGAACACCATATATTTT
size: -; V: TRBV9; D: -; J: TRBJ1-1; CDR3: CASSVETDGMNTEAFF; DNA: TGTGCCAGCAGCGTAGAAACGGACGGAATGAACACTGAAGCTTTCTTT
size: once; V: TRBV5-1; D: -; J: TRBJ2-3; CDR3: CASSLDITPSTDTQYF; DNA: TGCGCCAGCAGCTTGGATATTACCCCTAGCACAGATACGCAGTATTTT
size: -; V: TRBV6-1; D: TRBD2; J: TRBJ2-4; CDR3: CASGEGRAKNIQYF; DNA: TGTGCCAGCGGGGAGGGGAGAGCCAAAAACATTCAGTACTTC
size: -; V: TRBV9; D: TRBD1; J: TRBJ2-2; CDR3: CASSRGTGGTGELFF; DNA: TGTGCCAGCAGCCGCGGGACAGGGGGCACCGGGGAGCTGTTTTTT
size: many; V: TRBV28; D: TRBD1; J: TRBJ1-5; CDR3: CASSGTGGDQPQHF; DNA: TGTGCCAGCTCGGGGACAGGGGGCGATCAGCCCCAGCATTTT
size: -; V: TRBV6-5; D: -; J: TRBJ1-4; CDR3: CASSYSLGGTEKLFF; DNA: TGTGCCAGCAGTTACTCCTTAGGAGGGACCGAAAAACTGTTTTTT
size: -; V: TRBV30; D: -; J: TRBJ1-2; CDR3: CAWSGPPGNYGYTF; DNA: TGTGCCTGGAGTGGTCCTCCTGGCAACTATGGCTACACCTTC
size: -; V: TRBV10-3; D: -; J: TRBJ2-4; CDR3: CAIRPDGENIQYF; DNA: TGTGCCATCAGACCGGACGGCGAAAACATTCAGTACTTC
size: -; V: TRBV5-1; D: TRBD1; J: TRBJ2-5; CDR3: CASSGGQGYQETQYF; DNA: TGCGCCAGCAGCGGGGGACAGGGGTACCAAGAGACCCAGTACTTC
size: once; V: TRBV4-1; D: -; J: TRBJ2-7; CDR3: CASRIGADISYEQYF; DNA: TGCGCCAGCAGAATAGGAGCGGATATCTCCTACGAGCAGTACTTC
size: -; V: TRBV11-3; D: -; J: TRBJ2-1; CDR3: CASSPLGDSSSYNEQFF; DNA: TGTGCCAGCAGCCCCCTCGGTGACAGCAGCTCCTACAATGAGCAGTTCTTC
size: -; V: TRBV5-1; D: TRBD2; J: TRBJ2-1; CDR3: CASNPDGRANEQFF; DNA: TGCGCCAGCAACCCTGACGGGAGGGCAAATGAGCAGTTCTTC
size: -; V: TRBV10-3; D: TRBD1; J: TRBJ1-4; CDR3: CAISEQGAGDNEKLFF; DNA: TGTGCCATCAGTGAACAGGGGGCTGGGGATAATGAAAAACTGTTTTTT
size: -; V: TRBV5-5; D: -; J: TRBJ1-5; CDR3: CASSLVSFNQPQHF; DNA: TGTGCCAGCAGCTTGGTGTCCTTCAATCAGCCCCAGCATTTT
size: -; V: TRBV5-1; D: -; J: TRBJ1-1; CDR3: CASSLILGERNTEAFF; DNA: TGCGCCAGCAGCTTGATATTGGGGGAGAGGAACACTGAAGCTTTCTTT
size: -; V: TRBV7-9; D: -; J: TRBJ2-7; CDR3: CASSLRDPKAYEQYF; DNA: TGTGCCAGCAGCCTCCGGGACCCCAAGGCCTACGAGCAGTACTTC
size: -; V: TRBV27; D: -; J: TRBJ1-5; CDR3: CASGLRGDQPQHF; DNA: TGTGCCAGCGGACTCAGGGGCGATCAGCCCCAGCATTTT
size: -; V: TRBV21-1; D: -; J: TRBJ2-3; CDR3: CASSKDLGTQYF; DNA: TGTGCCAGCAGCAAAGATTTGGGTACGCAGTATTTT
size: -; V: TRBV4-1; D: -; J: TRBJ1-2; CDR3: CASSPPPDKPIYGYTF; DNA: TGCGCCAGCAGCCCCCCCCCGGACAAGCCGATCTATGGCTACACCTTC
size: -; V: TRBV5-4; D: -; J: TRBJ1-6; CDR3: CASTQGMGDSPLHF; DNA: TGTGCCAGCACCCAGGGGATGGGAGATTCACCCCTCCACTTT
size: -; V: TRBV19; D: -; J: TRBJ1-2; CDR3: CASSSSGYTF; DNA: TGTGCCAGTAGTAGCAGTGGCTACACCTTC
size: -; V: TRBV4-3; D: -; J: TRBJ1-2; CDR3: CASSPEGYEGNYGYTF; DNA: TGCGCCAGCAGCCCCGAGGGGTATGAGGGGAACTATGGCTACACCTTC
size: -; V: TRBV30; D: -; J: TRBJ2-7; CDR3: CAWSGVHEQYF; DNA: TGTGCCTGGAGTGGCGTCCACGAGCAGTACTTC
size: -; V: TRBV27; D: TRBD2; J: TRBJ2-1; CDR3: CASSSWASGGAMAEQFF; DNA: TGTGCCAGCAGTTCTTGGGCTAGCGGGGGGGCCATGGCTGAGCAGTTCTTC
size: -; V: TRBV5-1; D: -; J: TRBJ2-7; CDR3: CASSYNSDATLDF; DNA: TGCGCCAGCAGCTACAACTCGGACGCCACCTTGGACTTC
size: -; V: TRBV9; D: -; J: TRBJ1-4; CDR3: CASSVSGQPNEKLFF; DNA: TGTGCCAGCAGCGTTTCGGGACAACCTAATGAAAAACTGTTTTTT
size: -; V: TRBV6-5; D: TRBD1; J: TRBJ1-5; CDR3: CASSYGTGQGQPQHF; DNA: TGTGCCAGCAGTTACGGGACAGGACAAGGGCAGCCCCAGCATTTT
size: -; V: TRBV7-6; D: TRBD1; J: TRBJ2-7; CDR3: CASSSTDRGEQYF; DNA: TGTGCCAGCAGCTCCACCGACAGGGGCGAGCAGTACTTC
size: -; V: TRBV19; D: -; J: TRBJ1-2; CDR3: CASTGNYYGYTF; DNA: TGTGCCAGTACTGGGAATTACTATGGCTACACCTTC
size: -; V: TRBV7-9; D: -; J: TRBJ1-6; CDR3: CASSFETGTNNSPLHF; DNA: TGTGCCAGCAGCTTCGAAACCGGGACAAATAATTCACCCCTCCACTTT
size: -; V: TRBV5-1; D: TRBD2; J: TRBJ2-3; CDR3: CASSYLAALTDTQYF; DNA: TGCGCCAGCAGTTATCTAGCGGCACTCACAGATACGCAGTATTTT
size: -; V: TRBV6-5; D: TRBD1; J: TRBJ2-7; CDR3: CASSYTRTGYEQYF; DNA: TGTGCCAGCAGTTACACCAGGACAGGCTACGAGCAGTACTTC
size: -; V: TRBV11-3; D: TRBD2; J: TRBJ2-1; CDR3: CASSPGTSGGSSREQFF; DNA: TGTGCCAGCAGCCCTGGGACTAGCGGGGGGTCCTCTAGGGAGCAGTTCTTC